This T cell receptor beta chain is drawn from a study of shared clonotypes between healthy human individuals. This CDR3 contains 18 residues. Trimming took 5 bases from V and 3 from J; bases not matched to a gene: 11. CDR1 is SGHTA, CDR2 FQGNSA, per germline. With respect to this clone: Antigen: not known.

Naive CD4+ cells were CD45RA-selected; the remaining cells were memory. General study findings and limits: A generally larger estimated richness was seen in naive subsets than in memory subsets.

Under the authors' procedure: Junction-only sequences without quality scores came from ImmunoSEQ, so filtering differed. Sequencing used immunoSEQ multiplex PCR; TCRdb keeps in-frame clones, though not all of them. The D gene and trimming were derived from the DNA, and the V and J assignments and clone size from that table. Of some 1.4 million clones detected, 95% to 97% appear once; the ten largest clones hold more than 0.9%. This sequence was found in a man aged 25-40 years in good health. Specimen: naive CD4+ T cells sorted from blood. Described subset: CD45RA+ positively selected. The rearrangement uses TRBV7-2 and TRBJ2-1; 12 bases are a match to TRBD2. As DNA, the CDR3 is TGTGCCAGCAGCCCAGCGGCGGGACTAGCGGGTGGCTACAATGAGCAGTTCTTC. Residues: CASSPAAGLAGGYNEQFF.